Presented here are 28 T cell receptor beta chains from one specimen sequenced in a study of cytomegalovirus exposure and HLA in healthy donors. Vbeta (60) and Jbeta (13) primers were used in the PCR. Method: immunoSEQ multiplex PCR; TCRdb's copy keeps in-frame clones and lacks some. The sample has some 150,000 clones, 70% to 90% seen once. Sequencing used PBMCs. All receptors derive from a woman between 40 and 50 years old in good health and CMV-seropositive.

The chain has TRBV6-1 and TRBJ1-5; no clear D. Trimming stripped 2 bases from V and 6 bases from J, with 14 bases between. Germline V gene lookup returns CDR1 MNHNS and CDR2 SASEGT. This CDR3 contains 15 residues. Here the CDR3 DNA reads TGTGCCAGCAGTGAATACCGACGACGGAGTCAGCCCCAGCATTTT. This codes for CASSEYRRRSQPQHF.

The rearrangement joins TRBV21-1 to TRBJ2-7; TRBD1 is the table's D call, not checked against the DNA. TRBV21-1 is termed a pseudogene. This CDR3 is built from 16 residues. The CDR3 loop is CASSDHRDRGVYEQYF. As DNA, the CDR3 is TGTGCCAGCAGCGACCACCGGGACAGAGGGGTCTACGAGCAGTACTTC.

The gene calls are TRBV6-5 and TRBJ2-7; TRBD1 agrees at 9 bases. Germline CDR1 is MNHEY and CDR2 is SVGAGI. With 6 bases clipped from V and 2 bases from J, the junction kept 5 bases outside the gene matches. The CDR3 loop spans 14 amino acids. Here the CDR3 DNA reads TGTGCCAGCAGACGACAGGGGGAGACCTACGAGCAGTACTTC. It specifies CASRRQGETYEQYF.

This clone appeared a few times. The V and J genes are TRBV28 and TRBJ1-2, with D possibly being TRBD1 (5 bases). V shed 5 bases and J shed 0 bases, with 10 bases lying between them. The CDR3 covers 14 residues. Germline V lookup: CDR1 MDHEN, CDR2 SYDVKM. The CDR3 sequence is CASSPDSSNYGYTF. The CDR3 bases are TGTGCCAGCAGTCCAGACAGCTCTAACTATGGCTACACCTTC.

The CDR3 DNA reads TGTGCCAGCAGTCTTGGACTAGCGGGGGGTCCGAACACCGGGGAGCTGTTTTTT. Translated, it gives CASSLGLAGGPNTGELFF. The chain carries TRBV9 and TRBJ2-2; 14 bases align to TRBD2. This CDR3 comprises 18 residues. Germline-derived CDR1 and CDR2 are SGDLS and YYNGEE. After removal of 5 bases from V and 0 bases from J, the junction contained 6 bases not matched to a gene. Complete variable domain (other parts from reference TRBV9 and TRBJ2-2): DSGVTQTPKHLITATGQRVTLRCSPRSGDLSVYWYQQSLDQGLQFLIQYYNGEERAKGNILERFSAQQFPDLHSELNLSSLELGDSALYFCASSLGLAGGPNTGELFFGEGSRLTVL.

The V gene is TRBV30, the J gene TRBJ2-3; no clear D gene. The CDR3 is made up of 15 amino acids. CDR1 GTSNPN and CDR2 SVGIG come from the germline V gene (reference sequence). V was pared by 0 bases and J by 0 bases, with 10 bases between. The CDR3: CAWSVPRSSTDTQYF. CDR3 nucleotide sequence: TGTGCCTGGAGTGTGCCGCGGTCTAGCACAGATACGCAGTATTTT.

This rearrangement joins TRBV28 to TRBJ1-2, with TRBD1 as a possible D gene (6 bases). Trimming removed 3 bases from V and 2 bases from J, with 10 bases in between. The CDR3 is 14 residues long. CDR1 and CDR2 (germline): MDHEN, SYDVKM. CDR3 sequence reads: CASSFRGANYGYTF. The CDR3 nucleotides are TGTGCCAGCAGTTTTCGGGGGGCAAACTATGGCTACACCTTC.

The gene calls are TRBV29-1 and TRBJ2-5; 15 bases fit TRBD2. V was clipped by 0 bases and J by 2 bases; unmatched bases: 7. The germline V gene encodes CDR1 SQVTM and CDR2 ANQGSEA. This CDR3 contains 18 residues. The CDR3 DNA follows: TGCAGCGTTGAAGATCCGGGACTAGCGGGAGGCTCACAAGAGACCCAGTACTTC. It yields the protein CSVEDPGLAGGSQETQYF.

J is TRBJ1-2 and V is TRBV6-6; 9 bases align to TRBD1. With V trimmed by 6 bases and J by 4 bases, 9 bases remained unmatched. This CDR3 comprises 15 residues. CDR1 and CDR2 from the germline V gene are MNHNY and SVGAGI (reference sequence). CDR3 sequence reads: CASRLDRGTIYGYTF. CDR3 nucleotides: TGTGCCAGCAGATTGGACAGGGGAACTATCTATGGCTACACCTTC.

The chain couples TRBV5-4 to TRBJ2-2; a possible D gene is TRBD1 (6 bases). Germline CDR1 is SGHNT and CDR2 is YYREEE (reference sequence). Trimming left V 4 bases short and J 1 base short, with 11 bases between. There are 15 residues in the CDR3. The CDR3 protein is CASSRETGNTGELFF. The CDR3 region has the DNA TGTGCCAGCAGCCGAGAGACAGGGAACACCGGGGAGCTGTTTTTT. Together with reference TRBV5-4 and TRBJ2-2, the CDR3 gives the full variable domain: ETGVTQSPTHLIKTRGQQVTLRCSSQSGHNTVSWYQQALGQGPQFIFQYYREEENGRGNFPPRFSGLQFPNYSSELNVNALELDDSALYLCASSRETGNTGELFFGEGSRLTVL.

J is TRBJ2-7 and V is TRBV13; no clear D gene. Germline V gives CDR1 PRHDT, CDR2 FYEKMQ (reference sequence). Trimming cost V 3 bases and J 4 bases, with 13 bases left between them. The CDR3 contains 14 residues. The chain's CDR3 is CASSFARITYEQYF. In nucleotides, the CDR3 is TGTGCCAGCAGCTTCGCCCGCATCACTTACGAGCAGTACTTC.

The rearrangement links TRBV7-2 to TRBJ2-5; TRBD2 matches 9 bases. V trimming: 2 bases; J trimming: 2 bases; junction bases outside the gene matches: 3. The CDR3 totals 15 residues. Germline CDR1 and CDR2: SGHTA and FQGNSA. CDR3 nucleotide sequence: TGTGCCAGCAGCTTATGGGGACTAGCACAAGAGACCCAGTACTTC. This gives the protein CASSLWGLAQETQYF.

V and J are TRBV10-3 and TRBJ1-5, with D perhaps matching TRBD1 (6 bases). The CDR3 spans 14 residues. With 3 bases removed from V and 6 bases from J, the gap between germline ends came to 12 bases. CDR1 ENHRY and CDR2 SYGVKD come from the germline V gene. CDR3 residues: CAISDQGQGQPQHF. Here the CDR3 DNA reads TGTGCCATCAGTGACCAGGGGCAGGGTCAGCCCCAGCATTTT.

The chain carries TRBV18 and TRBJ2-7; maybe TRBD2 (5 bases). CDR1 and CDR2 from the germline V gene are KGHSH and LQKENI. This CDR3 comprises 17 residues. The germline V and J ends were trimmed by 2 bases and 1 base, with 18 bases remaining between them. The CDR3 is CASSPGISRVSSYEQYF. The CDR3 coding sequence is TGTGCCAGCTCACCAGGGATTTCGAGGGTCTCGTCCTACGAGCAGTACTTC.

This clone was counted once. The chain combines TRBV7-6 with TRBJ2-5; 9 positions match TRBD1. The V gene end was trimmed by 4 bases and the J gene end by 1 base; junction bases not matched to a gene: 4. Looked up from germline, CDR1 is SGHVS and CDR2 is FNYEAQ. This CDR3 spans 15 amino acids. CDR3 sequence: CASSSGQGTQETQYF. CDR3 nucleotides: TGTGCCAGCAGCTCCGGACAGGGGACCCAAGAGACCCAGTACTTC. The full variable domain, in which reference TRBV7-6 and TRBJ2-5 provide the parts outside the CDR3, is GAGVSQSPRYKVTKRGQDVALRCDPISGHVSLYWYRQALGQGPEFLTYFNYEAQQDKSGLPNDRFSAERPEGSISTLTIQRTEQRDSAMYRCASSSGQGTQETQYFGPGTRLLVL.

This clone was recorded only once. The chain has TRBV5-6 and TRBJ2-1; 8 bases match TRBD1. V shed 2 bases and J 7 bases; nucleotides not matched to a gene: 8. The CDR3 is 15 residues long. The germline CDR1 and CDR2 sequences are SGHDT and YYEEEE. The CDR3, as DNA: TGTGCCAGCAGCTTACGGCAGGGGGCATGGAATGAGCAGTTCTTC. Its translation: CASSLRQGAWNEQFF.

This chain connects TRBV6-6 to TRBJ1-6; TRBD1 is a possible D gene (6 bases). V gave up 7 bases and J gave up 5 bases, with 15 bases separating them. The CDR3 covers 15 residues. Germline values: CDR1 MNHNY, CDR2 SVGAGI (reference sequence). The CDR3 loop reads CASTYRGGNNSPLHF. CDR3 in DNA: TGTGCCAGCACCTACAGAGGGGGAAATAATTCACCCCTCCACTTT.

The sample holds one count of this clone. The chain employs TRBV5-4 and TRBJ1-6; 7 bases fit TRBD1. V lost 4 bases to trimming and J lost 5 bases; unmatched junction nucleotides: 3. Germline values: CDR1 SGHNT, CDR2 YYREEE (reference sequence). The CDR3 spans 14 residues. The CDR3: CASSQGQNNSPLHF. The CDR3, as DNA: TGTGCCAGCAGCCAGGGACAGAATAATTCACCCCTCCACTTT.

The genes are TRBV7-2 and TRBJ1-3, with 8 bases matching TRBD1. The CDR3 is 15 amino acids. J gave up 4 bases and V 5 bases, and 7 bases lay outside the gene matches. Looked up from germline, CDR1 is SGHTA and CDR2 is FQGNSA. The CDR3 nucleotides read TGTGCCAGCAGCCCGCAGGGGGCTGGCGGAAACACCATATATTTT. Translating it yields CASSPQGAGGNTIYF. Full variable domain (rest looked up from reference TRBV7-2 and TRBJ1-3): GAGVSQSPSNKVTEKGKDVELRCDPISGHTALYWYRQSLGQGLEFLIYFQGNSAPDKSGLPSDRFSAERTGGSVSTLTIQRTQQEDSAVYLCASSPQGAGGNTIYFGEGSWLTVV.

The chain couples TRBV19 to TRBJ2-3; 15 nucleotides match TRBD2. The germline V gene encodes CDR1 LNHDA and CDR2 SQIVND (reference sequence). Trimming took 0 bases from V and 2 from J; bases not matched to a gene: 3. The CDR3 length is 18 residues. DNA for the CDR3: TGTGCCAGTAGTATAGATGGGACTAGCGGGGGGTACACAGATACGCAGTATTTT. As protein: CASSIDGTSGGYTDTQYF.

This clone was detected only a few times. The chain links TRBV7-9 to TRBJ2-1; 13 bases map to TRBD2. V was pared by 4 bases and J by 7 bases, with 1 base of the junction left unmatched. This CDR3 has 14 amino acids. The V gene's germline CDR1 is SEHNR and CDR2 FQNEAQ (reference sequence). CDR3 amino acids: CASSSTSGRNEQFF. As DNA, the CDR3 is TGTGCCAGCAGCTCGACTAGCGGGAGGAATGAGCAGTTCTTC.

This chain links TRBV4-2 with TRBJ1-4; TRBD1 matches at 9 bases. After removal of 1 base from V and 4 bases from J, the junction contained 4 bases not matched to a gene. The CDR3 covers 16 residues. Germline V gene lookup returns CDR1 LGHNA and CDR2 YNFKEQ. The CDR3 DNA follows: TGTGCCAGCAGCCAAGTACAGGGGGCAGGTAATGAAAAACTGTTTTTT. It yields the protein CASSQVQGAGNEKLFF.

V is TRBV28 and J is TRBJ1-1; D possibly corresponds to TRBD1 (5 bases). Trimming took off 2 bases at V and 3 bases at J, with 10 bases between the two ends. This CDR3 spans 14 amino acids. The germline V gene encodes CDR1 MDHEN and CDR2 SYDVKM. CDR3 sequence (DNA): TGTGCCAGCAGTTTAATCGACAGAGACACTGAAGCTTTCTTT. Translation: CASSLIDRDTEAFF.

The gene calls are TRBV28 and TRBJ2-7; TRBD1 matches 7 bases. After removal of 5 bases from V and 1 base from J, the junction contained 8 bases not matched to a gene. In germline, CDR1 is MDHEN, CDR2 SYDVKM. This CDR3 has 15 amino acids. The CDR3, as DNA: TGTGCCAGCAGTCACAGACAGGGTAGGTCCTACGAGCAGTACTTC. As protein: CASSHRQGRSYEQYF.

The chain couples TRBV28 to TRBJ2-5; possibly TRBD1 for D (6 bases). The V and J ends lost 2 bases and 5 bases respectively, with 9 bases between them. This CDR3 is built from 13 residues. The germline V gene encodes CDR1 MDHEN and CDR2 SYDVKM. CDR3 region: CASSLGGAETQYF. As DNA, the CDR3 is TGTGCCAGCAGTTTAGGGGGCGCGGAGACCCAGTACTTC.

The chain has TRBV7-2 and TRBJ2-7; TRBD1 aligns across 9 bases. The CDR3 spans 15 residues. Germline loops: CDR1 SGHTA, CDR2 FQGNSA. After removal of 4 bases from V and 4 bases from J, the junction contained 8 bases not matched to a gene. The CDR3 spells CASSSLGQGTYEQYF. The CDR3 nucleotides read TGTGCCAGCAGCTCGCTAGGACAGGGGACATACGAGCAGTACTTC.

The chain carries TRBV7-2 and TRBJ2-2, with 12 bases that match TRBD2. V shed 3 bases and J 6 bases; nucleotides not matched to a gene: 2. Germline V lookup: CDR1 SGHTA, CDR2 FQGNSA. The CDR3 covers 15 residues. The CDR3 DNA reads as TGTGCCAGCAGCTTTTCTAGCGGGGGGGCCGGGGAGCTGTTTTTT. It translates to CASSFSSGGAGELFF. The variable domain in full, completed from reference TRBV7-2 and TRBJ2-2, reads GAGVSQSPSNKVTEKGKDVELRCDPISGHTALYWYRQSLGQGLEFLIYFQGNSAPDKSGLPSDRFSAERTGGSVSTLTIQRTQQEDSAVYLCASSFSSGGAGELFFGEGSRLTVL.

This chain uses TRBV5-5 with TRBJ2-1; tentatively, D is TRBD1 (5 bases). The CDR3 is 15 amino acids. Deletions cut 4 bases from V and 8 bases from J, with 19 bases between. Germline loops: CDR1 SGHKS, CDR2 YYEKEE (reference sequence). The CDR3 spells CASSRTGTGGDEQFF. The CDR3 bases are TGTGCCAGCAGCAGAACAGGTACGGGCGGCGATGAGCAGTTCTTC. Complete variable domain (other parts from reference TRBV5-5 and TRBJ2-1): DAGVTQSPTHLIKTRGQQVTLRCSPISGHKSVSWYQQVLGQGPQFIFQYYEKEERGRGNFPDRFSARQFPNYSSELNVNALLLGDSALYLCASSRTGTGGDEQFFGPGTRLTVL.